The 31 T cell receptor beta chains below were found in one sample sequenced in a study of tumor-infiltrating lymphocytes in primary liver carcinoma (dated by TCRdb to 2016 to 2017). Total RNA and DNA were co-extracted without cell sorting from roughly 20-30 mg of bulk tissue using the AllPrep DNA/RNA mini kit. The sequencing machine was an Illumina HiSeq 2500. Using a constant-region primer and ProtoScript II reverse transcriptase, TCRbeta-specific cDNA was reverse-transcribed from approximately 500 ng total RNA. Three nested multiplex PCR rounds, following a slightly modified ARM-PCR procedure, were used to build the TCRbeta libraries. Each of the first two PCR rounds ran for around 11 cycles and used multiplex TRBV1-TRBV30 forward primers together with a Cbeta reverse primer. TCRdb passed the public sequencing reads through fastp at Q25 and MiXCR, retaining productive beta sequences. Rows are combined by CDR3 protein, so each entry shows the most common genes and DNA. The sample table contains some 50,000 distinct CDR3 sequences; only one count was recorded for 60% to 85% of them. The ten biggest clones cover less than 35% of the sample.

Sequences were obtained from liver tumor tissue from sampling region 5. The cell subset or site label, read with the paper, signifies: tumor region T5, tumor centre. The receptors were sampled from a middle-aged man with primary liver carcinoma and hepatitis B virus infection.

The CDR3 DNA reads TGCAGCGCCGCCGGACAGGTGCCCGGAGGCACCATATATTTT. Its protein is CSAAGQVPGGTIYF. V and J are TRBV29-1 and TRBJ1-3, with 7 bases matching TRBD1. The V gene end was trimmed by 7 bases and the J gene end by 9 bases; junction bases not matched to a gene: 15. The CDR3 is 14 amino acids. CDR1 and CDR2 from the germline V gene are SQVTM and ANQGSEA.

This clonotype was seen only once. As the CDR3 is not closed by the conserved phenylalanine or tryptophan, this likely results from a read error. V is TRBV29-1 and J is TRBJ2-7; 8 bases map to TRBD2. CDR1 and CDR2 from the germline V gene are SQVTM and ANQGSEA. CDR3 length: 13 amino acids. The CDR3: CGVESGLGYEQYI. The CDR3 DNA sequence: TGCGGCGTTGAGTCGGGACTAGGATACGAGCAGTACATC.

Points on this clonotype: This is likely a read error, given that the CDR3 carries no conserved phenylalanine or tryptophan at its end. J is TRBJ2-5 and V is TRBV29-1; 9 nucleotides align to TRBD1. CDR3 length equals 14 residues. The V gene's germline CDR1 is SQVTM and CDR2 ANQGSEA. V lost 3 bases and J lost 5; bases outside the gene matches: 7. This CDR3 reads CSVDRTGAQETQYL. In DNA form, the CDR3 reads TGCAGCGTTGACAGGACAGGGGCCCAGGAGACCCAGTACCTC.

The rearrangement joins TRBV5-1 to TRBJ2-1, with 10 bases matching TRBD2. CDR3 length: 17 residues. Looked up from germline, CDR1 is SGHRS and CDR2 is YFSETQ. With 4 bases clipped from V and 2 bases from J, the junction kept 9 bases outside the gene matches. CDR3 in DNA: TGCGCCAGCAGCCGTCGAGCGGGAGGGATCACCTACAATGAGCAGTTCTTC. Translating gives CASSRRAGGITYNEQFF.

The CDR3 sequence: CASSLPPGQSNSPLHF. The CDR3 nucleotides read TGCGCCAGCAGCCTTCCCCCAGGACAGAGTAATTCACCCCTCCACTTT. V is TRBV4-1 and J is TRBJ1-6; a possible D gene is TRBD1 (6 bases). Germline lookup yields CDR1 MGHRA and CDR2 YSYEKL. The CDR3 spans 16 residues. Deletions cut 4 bases from V and 6 bases from J, with 16 bases between.

At least ten counts were recorded for this clonotype. The chain uses TRBV28 and TRBJ2-2; the match to TRBD2 covers 9 bases. The CDR3 runs 15 residues. Germline CDR1 MDHEN, CDR2 SYDVKM. The V gene end was trimmed by 6 bases and the J gene end by 5 bases; junction bases not matched to a gene: 7. This chain's CDR3 is CASRGAGGRTGELFF. CDR3 sequence (DNA): TGTGCCAGCAGGGGAGCGGGAGGTCGGACCGGGGAGCTGTTTTTT.

Note on this clonotype: One end of the junction varies from germline; a read error may be responsible. The chain is built from TRBV4-2 and TRBJ2-7, with no clear D. Germline CDR1 is LGHNA and CDR2 is YNFKEQ. The CDR3 sequence is 15 residues long. The CDR3 loop reads CASNQDGPSSYDQYF. The CDR3 DNA is TGTGCCAGCAACCAAGACGGACCGAGCTCCTACGACCAGTACTTC.

This clonotype was detected many times. The V gene is TRBV7-9, the J gene TRBJ2-1; maybe TRBD1 (6 bases). Trimming cost V 5 bases and J 3 bases, with 14 bases left between them. Germline CDR1 reads SEHNR; CDR2 reads FQNEAQ (reference sequence). The CDR3 runs to 15 residues. CDR3 sequence: CASSAGQTSYNEQFF. The CDR3 DNA reads TGTGCCAGCAGCGCTGGACAGACCAGCTACAATGAGCAGTTCTTC.

As for this clonotype: A much more abundant neighbour one base away suggests this may be a read error. V and J are TRBV6-1 and TRBJ1-4; D is possibly TRBD1 (5 bases). The CDR3 loop spans 18 amino acids. From germline, CDR1 is MNHNS and CDR2 SASEGT. Trimming removed 2 bases from V and 0 bases from J, with 16 bases in between. In DNA, the CDR3 is TGTGCCAGCAGTGAAAGAGGAACAGGCATTGCAACTAATGAAAAACTGTTTTTT. It translates to CASSERGTGIATNEKLFF.

With respect to this clonotype: A read error may produce the germline difference seen at one junction end. The chain joins TRBV4-1 to TRBJ2-1; 8 bases align to TRBD2. Looked up from germline, CDR1 is MGHRA and CDR2 is YSYEKL. CDR3 length: 16 residues. CDR3 DNA: TGCGCCAGCAGCCAATCCGGAACTAGCGGTGACAACGAGCAGTCCTTC. Protein: CASSQSGTSGDNEQSF.

The rearrangement uses TRBV19 and TRBJ1-5; 8 bases map to TRBD1. V gave up 4 bases and J gave up 4 bases; unmatched junction bases: 12. CDR3 size: 17 residues. Germline CDR1 LNHDA, CDR2 SQIVND (reference sequence). CDR3 DNA sequence: TGTGCCAGTAGTACCCGGACAGGGTCTCCTTCTAATCAGCCCCAGCATTTT. Amino acid sequence: CASSTRTGSPSNQPQHF.

Relative to its sample, this clonotype is medium-sized. V gene TRBV4-2 combines with J gene TRBJ1-1; possibly TRBD1 for D (6 bases). This CDR3 contains 14 residues. Germline values: CDR1 LGHNA, CDR2 YNFKEQ. Trimming removed 0 bases at V and 5 bases at J, with 10 bases between. CDR3 in amino acids: CASSQDRTVTEAFF. The CDR3 coding sequence is TGTGCCAGCAGCCAAGATCGGACAGTGACTGAAGCTTTCTTT.

Remarks on this clonotype: It may be a read error: a sequence one base away is much more abundant. The chain joins TRBV28 to TRBJ2-7; no clear D gene. The length of the CDR3 is 11 residues. Trimming pared 5 bases from V and 3 bases from J, leaving 5 bases between. Per germline, CDR1 MDHEN and CDR2 SYDVKM. This CDR3 is CASSDDYEQYF. CDR3 nucleotides: TGTGCCAGCAGTGATGACTACGAGCAGTACTTC. The entire variable domain, with the rest obtained from reference TRBV28 and TRBJ2-7, is as follows: DVKVTQSSRYLVKRTGEKVFLECVQDMDHENMFWYRQDPGLGLRLIYFSYDVKMKEKGDIPEGYSVSREKKERFSLILESASTNQTSMYLCASSDDYEQYFGPGTRLTVT.

As concerns this clonotype: No conserved phenylalanine or tryptophan ends this CDR3, so it is likely a read error. The chain links TRBV11-2 to TRBJ2-1; the match to TRBD2 covers 8 bases. CDR1 is SGHAT and CDR2 is FQNNGV in the germline V gene. CDR3 length: 16 residues. The CDR3 DNA follows: TGTGTCAGCAGTTTGGATATCGGACTAGCCATGGGTGAGCAGTTCTCC. Protein: CVSSLDIGLAMGEQFS.

This clonotype was seen once. A read error may account for a junction end that differs from germline. This chain uses TRBV10-3 with TRBJ2-1; 13 nucleotides agree with TRBD2. This CDR3 contains 18 residues. CDR1 is ENHRY and CDR2 is SYGVKD in the germline V gene. The CDR3 sequence is CAISEGRTGLAGVGEQFF. DNA for the CDR3: TGTGCGATCAGTGAGGGAAGAACCGGACTAGCGGGAGTAGGTGAGCAGTTCTTC.

The genes are TRBV7-2 and TRBJ2-3; 10 nucleotides line up with TRBD2. Germline CDR1 reads SGHTA; CDR2 reads FQGNSA. The CDR3 is made up of 16 amino acids. CDR3 in DNA: TGTGGCAGTTCTAGCGGGAGAGGGCCACGCACAGATACGCAGTATTTT. Translation: CGSSSGRGPRTDTQYF.

The rearrangement joins TRBV19 to TRBJ2-1; D gene ambiguous. Germline values: CDR1 LNHDA, CDR2 SQIVND (reference sequence). Trimming stripped 9 bases from V and 4 bases from J, with 13 bases between. This CDR3 has 13 amino acids. The CDR3 DNA sequence: TGTGCCAGCACCGTTAACGGTTACAATGAGCAGTTCTTC. Its translation is CASTVNGYNEQFF. Combining the CDR3 with reference TRBV19 and TRBJ2-1 gives the whole variable domain DGGITQSPKYLFRKEGQNVTLSCEQNLNHDAMYWYRQDPGQGLRLIYYSQIVNDFQKGDIAEGYSVSREKKESFPLTVTSAQKNPTAFYLCASTVNGYNEQFFGPGTRLTVL.

In the case of this clonotype: The junction and the germline gene differ at one end; a read error may be behind it. The chain recombines TRBV18 with TRBJ2-7, with D possibly matching TRBD2 (5 bases). From germline, CDR1 is KGHSH and CDR2 LQKENI. The CDR3 length is 16 residues. CDR3 region: CASPPLPGRRTYEQYF. In DNA form, the CDR3 reads TGTGCCAGCCCACCACTCCCTGGGCGGAGGACCTACGAGCAGTACTTC.

A note on this clonotype: A much larger clonotype is one base distant, so this may be a read error. In this CDR3 the conserved last residue, phenylalanine or tryptophan, is missing, so a read error is likely. CDR3 sequence (DNA): TGTGCCAGCAGTTTAGGTACGGATTACACTGAAGCTTTCTCT. Encoded protein: CASSLGTDYTEAFS. The V gene is TRBV28, the J gene TRBJ1-1; the D is unclear. CDR1 is MDHEN, CDR2 SYDVKM, per germline. V gave up 2 bases and J gave up 3 bases, with 10 bases separating them. The CDR3 runs to 14 residues.

This clonotype has a count of ten or more. The V gene is TRBV29-1, the J gene TRBJ2-7; TRBD2 aligns across 10 bases. Germline V gene lookup returns CDR1 SQVTM and CDR2 ANQGSEA. After removal of 3 bases from V and 6 bases from J, the junction contained 8 bases not matched to a gene. This CDR3 has 14 residues. The CDR3 DNA sequence: TGCAGCGTTGATCGCTCTAGCGGGAGTGGCGAGCAGTACTTC. Translated: CSVDRSSGSGEQYF.

This clonotype was observed at least ten times. V usage is TRBV6-1 and J usage is TRBJ2-3, with 10 positions matching TRBD2. CDR1 and CDR2 from the germline V gene are MNHNS and SASEGT. This CDR3 region has 15 residues. The V and J ends lost 2 bases and 3 bases, in that order; junction bases with no gene match: 2. In nucleotides, the CDR3 is TGTGCCAGCAGTGAACTAGCGGGAGAGACAGATACGCAGTATTTT. Residues: CASSELAGETDTQYF.

The table lists this clonotype with many counts. CDR3 sequence: CASSRLQGLGETQYF. In DNA, the CDR3 is TGTGCCAGCAGTCGACTACAGGGATTGGGAGAGACCCAGTACTTC. The rearrangement joins TRBV6-5 to TRBJ2-5; possible D gene TRBD1, 6 bases. Germline CDR1 is MNHEY and CDR2 is SVGAGI. The CDR3 contains 15 residues. Trimming removed 5 bases at V and 4 bases at J, with 17 bases between.

The chain is built from TRBV7-9 and TRBJ2-1, with 7 bases matching TRBD2. Germline V gene data show CDR1 as SEHNR and CDR2 as FQNEAQ (reference sequence). CDR3 size: 14 residues. The CDR3 DNA is TGTATCAGCAGCTTAGAGGGAGGGTTAAATGAGCAGTTCTTC. This codes for CISSLEGGLNEQFF.

This clonotype was seen a handful of times. This likely comes from a read error, as the CDR3 has no conserved phenylalanine or tryptophan at its end. The chain links TRBV11-2 to TRBJ2-2; D is undetermined. The CDR3 contains 14 residues. V shed 0 bases and J shed 4 bases, with 6 bases lying between them. Germline CDR1 SGHAT, CDR2 FQNNGV. CDR3: CASSLDSLTGELFY. CDR3 DNA: TGTGCCAGCAGCTTAGATTCCCTCACCGGGGAGCTGTTTTAT.

This clonotype was found a few times. Mismatch with germline at one junction end may stem from a read error. V is TRBV11-2 and J is TRBJ2-1; perhaps D is TRBD1 or TRBD2 (5 bases each). Germline CDR1 reads SGHAT; CDR2 reads FQNNGV. The CDR3 runs 13 residues. In nucleotides, the CDR3 is TGTGCCAGCAGTTCCGGGCTAGCCAGGGAGCAGTCCTTC. This encodes CASSSGLAREQSF. Full variable domain (remainder filled in from reference TRBV11-2 and TRBJ2-1): EAGVAQSPRYKIIEKRQSVAFWCNPISGHATLYWYQQILGQGPKLLIQFQNNGVVDDSQLPKDRFSAERLKGVDSTLKIQPAKLEDSAVYLCASSSGLAREQSFGPGTRLTVL.

Worth noting for this clonotype: This may be a read error, as it is one base from a much larger clone. The rearrangement uses TRBV5-1 and TRBJ2-1; possibly TRBD2 for D (5 bases). The V and J ends lost 0 bases and 5 bases respectively, with 12 bases between them. The CDR3 is made up of 15 amino acids. CDR1 and CDR2 (germline): SGHRS, YFSETQ. The CDR3 DNA reads as TGCGCCAGCAGCTTGGCCGAGCTAGCCGACAATGAGCAGTTCTTC. This sequence encodes CASSLAELADNEQFF.

This clonotype was found once. A junction end diverges from the germline sequence, so it may reflect a read error. The chain couples TRBV11-1 to TRBJ1-1; D uncertain. The V gene's germline CDR1 is SGHAT and CDR2 FQDESV (reference sequence). The CDR3 is 13 amino acids. The CDR3 sequence is CTSSSTSNTEAFF. The CDR3, as DNA: TGTACCAGTAGCTCGACCTCGAACACTGAAGCTTTCTTT.

Comments on this clonotype: Mismatch with germline at one junction end may stem from a read error. The genes are TRBV29-1 and TRBJ2-7, with a weak D call TRBD2 (6 bases). The CDR3 totals 12 residues. CDR1 and CDR2 (germline): SQVTM, ANQGSEA. CDR3 in amino acids: CSLWLSSGEQYF. CDR3 in DNA: TGCAGCTTGTGGCTGAGTTCGGGAGAGCAATACTTC.

This clonotype was seen a few times. This chain's CDR3 is CASSLAGTGVEAFF. The CDR3, as DNA: TGTGCCAGCTCACTAGCCGGGACAGGGGTTGAAGCTTTCTTT. The gene calls are TRBV18 and TRBJ1-1, with 10 bases matching TRBD1. This CDR3 region has 14 residues. After removal of 4 bases from V and 7 bases from J, the junction contained 6 bases not matched to a gene. Germline CDR1 is KGHSH and CDR2 is LQKENI.

Regarding this clonotype: The CDR3 end shows no conserved phenylalanine or tryptophan, and so a read error is likely. CDR3 residues: CASSLAGGQGSNEQFI. The CDR3 region has the DNA TGTGCCAGCAGCTTGGCCGGGGGACAGGGGTCGAATGAGCAGTTCATC. The rearrangement links TRBV5-1 to TRBJ2-1; 10 nucleotides line up with TRBD1. In germline, CDR1 is SGHRS, CDR2 YFSETQ. This CDR3 region has 16 residues.

As to this clonotype: Germline is not matched at one junction end, which may reflect a read error. The genes are TRBV13 and TRBJ1-2; 8 bases are shared with TRBD1. Germline CDR1 reads PRHDT; CDR2 reads FYEKMQ (reference sequence). CDR3 length: 11 residues. Here the CDR3 reads CATSLGQGSTF. Here the CDR3 DNA reads TGTGCTACCAGCTTAGGACAGGGCTCCACCTTC. The variable domain in full, completed from reference TRBV13 and TRBJ1-2, reads AAGVIQSPRHLIKEKRETATLKCYPIPRHDTVYWYQQGPGQDPQFLISFYEKMQSDKGSIPDRFSAQQFSDYHSELNMSSLELGDSALYFCATSLGQGSTFGSGTRLTVV.